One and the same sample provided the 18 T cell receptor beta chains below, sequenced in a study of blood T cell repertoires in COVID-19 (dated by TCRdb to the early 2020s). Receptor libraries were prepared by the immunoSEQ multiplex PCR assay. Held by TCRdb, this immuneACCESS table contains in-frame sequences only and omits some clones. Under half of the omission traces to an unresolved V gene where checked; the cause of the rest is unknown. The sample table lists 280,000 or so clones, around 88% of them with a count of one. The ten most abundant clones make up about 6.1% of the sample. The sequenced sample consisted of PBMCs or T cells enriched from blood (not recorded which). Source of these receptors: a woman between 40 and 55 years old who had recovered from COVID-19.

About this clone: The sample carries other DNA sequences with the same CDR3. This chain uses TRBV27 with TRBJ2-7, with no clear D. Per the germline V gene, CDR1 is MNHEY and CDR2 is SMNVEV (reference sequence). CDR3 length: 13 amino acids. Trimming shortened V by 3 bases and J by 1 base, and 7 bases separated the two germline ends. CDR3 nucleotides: TGTGCCAGCAGTTTGTCGTATTCCTACGAGCAGTACTTC. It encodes CASSLSYSYEQYF.

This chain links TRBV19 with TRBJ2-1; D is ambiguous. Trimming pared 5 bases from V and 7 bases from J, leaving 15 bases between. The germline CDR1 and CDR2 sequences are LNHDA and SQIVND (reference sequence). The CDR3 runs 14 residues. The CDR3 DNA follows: TGTGCCAGTAGTCTCCCCCAACCTAGAAATGAGCAGTTCTTC. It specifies CASSLPQPRNEQFF.

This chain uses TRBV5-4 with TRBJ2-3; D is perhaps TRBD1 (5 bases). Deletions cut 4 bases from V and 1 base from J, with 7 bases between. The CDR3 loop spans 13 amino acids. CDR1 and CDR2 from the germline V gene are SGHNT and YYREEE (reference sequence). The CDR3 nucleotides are TGTGCCAGCAGCCAAGGGGGCACAGATACGCAGTATTTT. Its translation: CASSQGGTDTQYF. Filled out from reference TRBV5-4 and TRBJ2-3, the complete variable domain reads ETGVTQSPTHLIKTRGQQVTLRCSSQSGHNTVSWYQQALGQGPQFIFQYYREEENGRGNFPPRFSGLQFPNYSSELNVNALELDDSALYLCASSQGGTDTQYFGPGTRLTVL.

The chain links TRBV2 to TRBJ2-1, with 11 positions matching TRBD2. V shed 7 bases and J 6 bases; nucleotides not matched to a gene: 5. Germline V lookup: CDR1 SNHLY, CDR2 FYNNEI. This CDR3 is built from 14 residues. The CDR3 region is CASNLAGGSNEQFF. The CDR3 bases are TGTGCCAGCAATCTAGCGGGAGGTAGCAATGAGCAGTTCTTC.

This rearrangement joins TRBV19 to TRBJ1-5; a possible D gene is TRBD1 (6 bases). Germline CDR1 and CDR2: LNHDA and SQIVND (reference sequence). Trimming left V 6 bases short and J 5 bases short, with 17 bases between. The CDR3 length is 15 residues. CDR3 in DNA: TGTGCCAGTAGCCAACAGGGTTTGGGGGATCAGCCCCAGCATTTT. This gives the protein CASSQQGLGDQPQHF.

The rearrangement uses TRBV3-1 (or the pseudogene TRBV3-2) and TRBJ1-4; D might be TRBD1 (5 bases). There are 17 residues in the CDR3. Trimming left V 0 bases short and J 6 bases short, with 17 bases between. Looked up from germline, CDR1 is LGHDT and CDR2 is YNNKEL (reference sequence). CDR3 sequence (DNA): TGTGCCAGCAGCCAAGATCCACTGGCCGCAGGGTATGAAAAACTGTTTTTT. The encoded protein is CASSQDPLAAGYEKLFF.

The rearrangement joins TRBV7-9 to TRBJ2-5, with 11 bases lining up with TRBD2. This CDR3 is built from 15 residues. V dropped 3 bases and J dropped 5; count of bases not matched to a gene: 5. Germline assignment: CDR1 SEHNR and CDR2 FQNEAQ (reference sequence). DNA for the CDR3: TGTGCCAGCAGCTTTCTAGCGGGAGGTAGGGAGACCCAGTACTTC. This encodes CASSFLAGGRETQYF.

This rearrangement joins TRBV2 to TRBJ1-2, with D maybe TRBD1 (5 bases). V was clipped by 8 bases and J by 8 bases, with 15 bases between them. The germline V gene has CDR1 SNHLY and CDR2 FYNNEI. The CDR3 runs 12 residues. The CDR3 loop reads CASEGLSGGYTF. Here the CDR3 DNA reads TGTGCCAGCGAGGGACTATCTGGGGGCTACACCTTC.

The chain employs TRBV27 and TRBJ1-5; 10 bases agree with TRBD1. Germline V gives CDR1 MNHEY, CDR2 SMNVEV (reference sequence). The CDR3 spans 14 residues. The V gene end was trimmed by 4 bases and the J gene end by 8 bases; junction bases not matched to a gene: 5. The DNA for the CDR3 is TGTGCCAGCAGTTCCGACAGGGGGCAGGAGCCCCAGCATTTT. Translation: CASSSDRGQEPQHF.

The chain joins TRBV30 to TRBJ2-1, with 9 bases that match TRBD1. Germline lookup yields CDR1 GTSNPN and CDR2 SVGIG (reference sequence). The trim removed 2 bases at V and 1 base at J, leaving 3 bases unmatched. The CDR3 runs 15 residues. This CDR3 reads CAWSRTGDSYNEQFF. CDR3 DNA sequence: TGTGCCTGGAGTAGGACAGGGGATTCCTACAATGAGCAGTTCTTC.

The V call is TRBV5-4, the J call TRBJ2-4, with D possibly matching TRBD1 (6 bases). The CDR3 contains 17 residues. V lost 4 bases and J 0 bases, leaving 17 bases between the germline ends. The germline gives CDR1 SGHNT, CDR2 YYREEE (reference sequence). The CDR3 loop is CASSPMTGSLAKNIQYF. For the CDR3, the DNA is TGTGCCAGCAGCCCTATGACAGGCTCACTAGCCAAAAACATTCAGTACTTC.

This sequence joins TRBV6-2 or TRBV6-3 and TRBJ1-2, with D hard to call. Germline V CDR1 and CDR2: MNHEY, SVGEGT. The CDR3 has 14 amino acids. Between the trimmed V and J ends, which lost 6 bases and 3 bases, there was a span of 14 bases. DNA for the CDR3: TGTGCCAGCAGCCCCAGCGAGCCTTACTATGGCTACACCTTC. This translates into CASSPSEPYYGYTF.

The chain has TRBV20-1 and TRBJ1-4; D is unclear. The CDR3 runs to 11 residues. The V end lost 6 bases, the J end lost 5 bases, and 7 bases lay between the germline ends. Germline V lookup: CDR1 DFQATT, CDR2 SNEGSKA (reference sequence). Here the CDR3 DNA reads TGCAGTGCCCCCTTGAATGAAAAACTGTTTTTT. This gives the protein CSAPLNEKLFF.

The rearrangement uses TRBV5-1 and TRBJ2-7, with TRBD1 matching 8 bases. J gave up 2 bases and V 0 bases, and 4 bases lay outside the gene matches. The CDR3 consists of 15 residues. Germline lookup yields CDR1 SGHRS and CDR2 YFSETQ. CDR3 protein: CASSLGTGPPYEQYF. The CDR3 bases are TGCGCCAGCAGCTTGGGGACAGGGCCACCCTACGAGCAGTACTTC.

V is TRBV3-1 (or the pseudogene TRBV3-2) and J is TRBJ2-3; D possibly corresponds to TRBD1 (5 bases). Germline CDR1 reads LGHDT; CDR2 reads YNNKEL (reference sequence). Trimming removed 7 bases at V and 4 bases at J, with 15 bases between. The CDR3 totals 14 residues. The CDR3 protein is CASNLRGSADTQYF. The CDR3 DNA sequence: TGTGCCAGCAACCTAAGGGGCAGTGCAGATACGCAGTATTTT.

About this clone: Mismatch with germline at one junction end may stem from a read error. Written as DNA, the CDR3 is TGCGGTGCCCTTGGGCGCGAGACCCAGTACTTC. This gives the protein CGALGRETQYF. The chain combines TRBV20-1 with TRBJ2-5; D remains unclear. CDR1 and CDR2 from the germline V gene are DFQATT and SNEGSKA (reference sequence). The CDR3 length is 11 residues.

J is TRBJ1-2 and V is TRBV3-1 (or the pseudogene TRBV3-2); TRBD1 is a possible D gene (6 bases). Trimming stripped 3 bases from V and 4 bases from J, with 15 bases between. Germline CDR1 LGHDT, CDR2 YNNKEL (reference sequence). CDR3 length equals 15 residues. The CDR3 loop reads CASSQGDRSLYGYTF. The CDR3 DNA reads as TGTGCCAGCAGCCAGGGAGACAGGTCTCTCTATGGCTACACCTTC.

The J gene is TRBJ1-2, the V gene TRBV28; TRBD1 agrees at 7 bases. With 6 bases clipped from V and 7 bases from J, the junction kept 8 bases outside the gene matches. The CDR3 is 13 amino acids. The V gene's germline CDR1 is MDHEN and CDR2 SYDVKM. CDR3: CASSGTAAVGYTF. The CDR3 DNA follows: TGTGCCAGCAGCGGGACAGCTGCTGTTGGCTACACCTTC.